One and the same sample provided the 21 T cell receptor beta chains below, sequenced in a study of cytomegalovirus exposure and HLA in healthy donors. PCR employed 60 Vbeta and 13 Jbeta primers. Repertoires were generated with immunoSEQ multiplex PCR, while TCRdb's copy carries only in-frame clones and drops some. The data contain about 92,000 clones, 55% to 75% of them singletons. Sequencing used PBMCs. These TCRs come from a man aged 50 or older in good health and CMV-seronegative.

V usage is TRBV6-4 and J usage is TRBJ2-1, with D perhaps TRBD1 (5 bases). Germline V CDR1 and CDR2: MRHNA, SNTAGT. V was pared by 4 bases and J by 7 bases, with 14 bases between. This CDR3 has 14 residues. CDR3 sequence (DNA): TGTGCCAGCAGTGCAGGGTTCCTGGGGAATGAGCAGTTCTTC. Amino acid sequence: CASSAGFLGNEQFF.

This clone is a singleton in its sample. The V and J genes are TRBV7-2 and TRBJ1-2; 7 bases are a match to TRBD1. V shed 5 bases and J 3 bases; nucleotides not matched to a gene: 12. The CDR3 is 16 residues long. The germline gives CDR1 SGHTA, CDR2 FQGNSA. The CDR3 DNA follows: TGTGCCAGCAGCGTAGGGACAGCCTTTGCGGACTATGGCTACACCTTC. It encodes CASSVGTAFADYGYTF.

V gene TRBV5-4 combines with J gene TRBJ2-2, with 13 bases identical to TRBD2. The CDR3 runs to 17 residues. After removal of 4 bases from V and 7 bases from J, the junction contained 10 bases not matched to a gene. From germline, CDR1 is SGHNT and CDR2 YYREEE (reference sequence). CDR3 bases: TGTGCCAGCAGCGAGGGACTAGCGGGATGGTCGGGCGGGGAGCTGTTTTTT. Translation: CASSEGLAGWSGGELFF.

This clone has only a few counts. The chain joins TRBV7-9 to TRBJ1-2; D may be TRBD1 (6 bases). CDR1 and CDR2 (germline): SEHNR, FQNEAQ (reference sequence). This CDR3 comprises 13 residues. Trimming shortened V by 2 bases and J by 4 bases, and 8 bases separated the two germline ends. DNA for the CDR3: TGTGCCAGCAGCTTAACAGGGACCTATGGCTACACCTTC. Its protein is CASSLTGTYGYTF.

This clone occurred a few times. A junction boundary mismatches the germline segment, possibly from a read error. This chain links TRBV5-1 with TRBJ1-2, with D maybe TRBD1 (5 bases). Looked up from germline, CDR1 is SGHRS and CDR2 is YFSETQ. The CDR3 length is 13 residues. The CDR3 sequence is CASSLSVQGYRSF. CDR3 sequence (DNA): TGCGCCAGCAGCTTGTCTGTTCAGGGCTACCGCTCCTTC.

The V and J genes are TRBV6-1 and TRBJ2-4, with D possibly TRBD2 on 6 matching bases. This CDR3 is built from 13 residues. Germline V gene data show CDR1 as MNHNS and CDR2 as SASEGT. The V end lost 8 bases, the J end lost 3 bases, and 11 bases lay between the germline ends. CDR3 loop: CASSTSVKNIQYF. The CDR3 nucleotides are TGTGCCAGCTCGACTAGTGTCAAAAACATTCAGTACTTC.

The genes are TRBV30 and TRBJ2-7; D gene ambiguous. Per germline, CDR1 GTSNPN and CDR2 SVGIG (reference sequence). This CDR3 has 14 amino acids. V lost 2 bases and J lost 0, with 11 bases in between. CDR3 region: CAWSFSGFSYEQYF. The CDR3 bases are TGTGCCTGGAGTTTCTCAGGTTTCTCCTACGAGCAGTACTTC.

The rearrangement uses TRBV13 and TRBJ2-7; 8 nucleotides match TRBD1. V shed 5 bases and J 6 bases; nucleotides not matched to a gene: 6. The CDR3 runs to 13 residues. Germline V CDR1 and CDR2: PRHDT, FYEKMQ (reference sequence). As DNA, the CDR3 is TGTGCCAGCAGCATAAGAGGGACAGGCGAGCAGTACGTC. Translation: CASSIRGTGEQYV.

V usage is TRBV11-3 and J usage is TRBJ2-1; TRBD2 might be the D (6 bases). Germline V gene sequence: CDR1 SGHNT, CDR2 YENEEA. V lost 3 bases and J 1 base, leaving 10 bases between the germline ends. The CDR3 is 15 residues long. CDR3 sequence: CASSLGLVSYNEQFF. The CDR3 DNA follows: TGTGCCAGCAGCTTGGGACTTGTATCCTACAATGAGCAGTTCTTC.

The V call is TRBV6-6, the J call TRBJ1-2; D unresolved. V was clipped by 4 bases and J by 8 bases, with 11 bases between them. CDR1 is MNHNY, CDR2 SVGAGI, per germline (reference sequence). There are 12 residues in the CDR3. CDR3 sequence reads: CASSSGERGYTF. The CDR3 bases are TGTGCCAGCAGTTCTGGGGAGCGCGGCTACACCTTC.

This clone was recorded a few times. The V gene is TRBV5-6, the J gene TRBJ1-2, with D perhaps matching TRBD1 (6 bases). The length of the CDR3 is 13 residues. The V and J ends lost 2 bases and 4 bases respectively, with 9 bases between them. Germline V gene data show CDR1 as SGHDT and CDR2 as YYEEEE. The CDR3 sequence: CASSFGQFYGYTF. The CDR3 DNA is TGTGCCAGCAGCTTTGGACAGTTCTATGGCTACACCTTC.

The rearrangement links TRBV9 to TRBJ2-3; 9 positions match TRBD2. The CDR3 sequence is 15 residues long. From germline, CDR1 is SGDLS and CDR2 YYNGEE. The V gene end was trimmed by 5 bases and the J gene end by 6 bases; junction bases not matched to a gene: 10. The CDR3 nucleotides are TGTGCCAGCAGACCCAGCGGGGGGCTGTCTGATACGCAGTATTTT. Translated, it gives CASRPSGGLSDTQYF. Based on the CDR3 plus reference TRBV9 and TRBJ2-3, the full variable domain is DSGVTQTPKHLITATGQRVTLRCSPRSGDLSVYWYQQSLDQGLQFLIQYYNGEERAKGNILERFSAQQFPDLHSELNLSSLELGDSALYFCASRPSGGLSDTQYFGPGTRLTVL.

The chain uses TRBV25-1 and TRBJ2-7; D not certain. This CDR3 has 13 amino acids. The V gene's germline CDR1 is MGHDK and CDR2 SYGVNS. V gave up 2 bases and J gave up 3 bases, with 8 bases separating them. CDR3 sequence (DNA): TGTGCCAGCAGTGAACCTCTTCGCTACGAGCAGTACTTC. This codes for CASSEPLRYEQYF.

This sequence joins TRBV5-3 and TRBJ2-3, with 9 bases matching TRBD2. TRBV5-3 is marked as an open reading frame, function uncertain. Trimming removed 3 bases from V and 2 bases from J; junction bases left unmatched: 7. There are 16 residues in the CDR3. CDR3 nucleotides: TGTGCCAGAAGCTGCACGAGCGGGAGGATCACAGATACGCAGTATTTT. Protein product: CARSCTSGRITDTQYF.

This clone was seen just once. The chain combines TRBV7-9 with TRBJ2-1; the match to TRBD2 covers 7 bases. This CDR3 spans 13 amino acids. Germline values: CDR1 SEHNR, CDR2 FQNEAQ (reference sequence). The J segment lost 8 bases and the V segment lost 3 bases, leaving 4 bases of the junction unmatched. The CDR3 here is CASSLAGRDEQFF. The CDR3 DNA sequence: TGTGCCAGCAGCTTGGCGGGGAGGGATGAGCAGTTCTTC. The full variable domain, its missing parts supplied by reference TRBV7-9 and TRBJ2-1, is DTGVSQNPRHKITKRGQNVTFRCDPISEHNRLYWYRQTLGQGPEFLTYFQNEAQLEKSRLLSDRFSAERPKGSFSTLEIQRTEQGDSAMYLCASSLAGRDEQFFGPGTRLTVL.

The rearrangement joins TRBV6-5 to TRBJ2-3; 10 nucleotides align to TRBD1. The CDR3 is 14 residues long. After removal of 2 bases from V and 4 bases from J, the junction contained 0 bases not matched to a gene. Germline lookup yields CDR1 MNHEY and CDR2 SVGAGI. In DNA form, the CDR3 reads TGTGCCAGCAGTTACGGGACAGGGGCAGATACGCAGTATTTT. The encoded protein is CASSYGTGADTQYF.

The chain links TRBV7-6 to TRBJ1-6; D remains ambiguous. The length of the CDR3 is 13 residues. The ends were cut back, 4 bases at V and 8 bases at J, with 9 bases in the middle. Germline V gene lookup returns CDR1 SGHVS and CDR2 FNYEAQ. DNA for the CDR3: TGTGCCAGCAGCTACGGGAAGGATTCACCCCTCCACTTT. Translated: CASSYGKDSPLHF. Together with reference TRBV7-6 and TRBJ1-6, the CDR3 gives the full variable domain: GAGVSQSPRYKVTKRGQDVALRCDPISGHVSLYWYRQALGQGPEFLTYFNYEAQQDKSGLPNDRFSAERPEGSISTLTIQRTEQRDSAMYRCASSYGKDSPLHFGNGTRLTVT.

The gene calls are TRBV30 and TRBJ2-1; possibly TRBD1 for D (5 bases). Germline assignment: CDR1 GTSNPN and CDR2 SVGIG (reference sequence). V was clipped by 3 bases and J by 4 bases, with 10 bases between them. The CDR3 has 13 residues. Written as DNA, the CDR3 is TGTGCCTGGAGCCTAGGACAATACAATGAGCAGTTCTTC. Encoded protein: CAWSLGQYNEQFF.

In DNA form, the CDR3 reads TGTGCCAGCAGTGAAGCGCAGGGGCGGGCTTCCACTGAAGCTTTCTTT. Translating it yields CASSEAQGRASTEAFF. The V call is TRBV6-1, the J call TRBJ1-1, with a possible D match to TRBD1 (6 bases). CDR1 and CDR2 from the germline V gene are MNHNS and SASEGT. With 0 bases removed from V and 4 bases from J, the gap between germline ends came to 15 bases. The CDR3 is 16 residues long.

The rearrangement joins TRBV7-8 to TRBJ1-1; D is unclear. Germline V gives CDR1 SGHVS, CDR2 FQNEAQ. The CDR3 covers 13 residues. Trimming cost V 5 bases and J 5 bases, with 12 bases left between them. This chain's CDR3 is CASSLPRGTEAFF. The CDR3, as DNA: TGTGCCAGCAGCCTACCTCGAGGAACTGAAGCTTTCTTT.

The V and J genes are TRBV5-4 and TRBJ2-3; D remains unclear. Germline assignment: CDR1 SGHNT and CDR2 YYREEE (reference sequence). CDR3 length: 13 residues. Trimming left V 0 bases short and J 6 bases short, with 8 bases between. CDR3 DNA: TGTGCCAGCAGCTTGGTCCATGGCGATACGCAGTATTTT. This translates into CASSLVHGDTQYF.